This T cell receptor (beta chain) is drawn from a study of blood T cell repertoires in COVID-19. Per the germline V gene, CDR1 is ENHRY and CDR2 is SYGVKD. The CDR3 sequence is 14 residues long. Between the trimmed V and J ends, which lost 2 bases and 4 bases, there was a span of 11 bases. In the authors' methods: Amplification of reference gene primers was used by the study to estimate nucleated cell counts. The data were produced by immunoSEQ multiplex PCR, yet TCRdb's version contains in-frame clones alone and is incomplete. V, J and clone size were drawn from that table, and D and trimming were deduced from the DNA. The data contain roughly 250,000 clones, approximately 90% of them singletons.

V and J are TRBV10-3 and TRBJ2-5, with D perhaps TRBD1 (5 bases). Specimen: PBMCs or T cells enriched from blood (not recorded which). The sequence was obtained from a woman aged 25 to 39 with acute COVID-19. DNA of the CDR3: TGTGCCATCAGTGAGGACCCTAGGGGAGAGACCCAGTACTTC. Its translation is CAISEDPRGETQYF.